The rows below give T cell receptor beta chains drawn from one sample of a study of T cells in Graves' hyperthyroidism and ophthalmopathy. TCRdb re-called the multiplex PCR reads through MiXCR, storing one row per CDR3 protein. Of some 420,000 distinct CDR3 sequences detected, approximately 14% appear once; the ten largest clones hold about 5%. The sequenced sample was blood. The receptors stem from a young woman with Graves' hyperthyroidism. Both conserved end residues are part of each CDR3. The D gene is left open where the match is weak. Clone size is stated in some rows and not others, as once, few, many or a class when expanded.

abundance,v_gene,j_gene,d_gene,CDR3nt,CDR3aa
many,TRBV11-2,TRBJ1-2,-,TGTGCCAGCAGCTTAGATTTTGGCTATGGCTACACCTTC,CASSLDFGYGYTF
-,TRBV6-1,TRBJ2-6,-,TGTGCCAGCAGTGCTTCCAGGGGGGAGGGTTCTGGGGCCAACGTCCTGACTTTC,CASSASRGEGSGANVLTF
-,TRBV5-1,TRBJ1-2,-,TGCGCCAGCAGCGTGGCGTCGGGGGCCAACTATGGCTACACCTTC,CASSVASGANYGYTF
many,TRBV11-1,TRBJ2-1,-,TGTGCCAGCACCTTAGGTACTAATTACAATGAGCAGTTCTTC,CASTLGTNYNEQFF
-,TRBV10-1,TRBJ2-2,-,TGCGCCAGCAGTGAATCCCGGGAGTTCTCAACAGGGGAGCTGTTTTTT,CASSESREFSTGELFF
-,TRBV6-2/TRBV6-3,TRBJ1-5,-,TGTGCCAGCAGTTATTCAAATGCGCAGCCCCAGCATTTT,CASSYSNAQPQHF
-,TRBV28,TRBJ2-2,-,TGTGCCAGCTGGGGCACCGGGGAGCTGTTTTTT,CASWGTGELFF
many,TRBV3-1,TRBJ2-5,TRBD2,TGTGCCAGCAGCCTAACTAGCGGAATACAAGAGACCCAGTACTTC,CASSLTSGIQETQYF
-,TRBV28,TRBJ2-7,TRBD2,TGTGCCAGCACCCTGGGAGCGGGAGTGGGGGAGCAGTACTTC,CASTLGAGVGEQYF
few,TRBV28,TRBJ2-7,-,TGTGCCAGCAGGTTCCGGGGGAGGGAGCAGTACTTC,CASRFRGREQYF
many,TRBV6-1,TRBJ2-7,-,TGTGCCAGCAAATATAACAGAGGGCTGGACGAGCAGTACTTC,CASKYNRGLDEQYF
few,TRBV19,TRBJ1-2,TRBD1,TGTGCCAGTAGTACAACCGGGACAGGGGTCTATGGCTACACCTTC,CASSTTGTGVYGYTF
many,TRBV5-8,TRBJ2-7,-,TGTGCCAGCAGCCTCCGGGACCTTGCTGAGGAGCAGTACTTC,CASSLRDLAEEQYF
many,TRBV6-1,TRBJ2-2,-,TGTGCCAGCAGTGAACAACCTAGAATCAACACCGGGGAGCTGTTTTTT,CASSEQPRINTGELFF
many,TRBV7-2,TRBJ2-1,-,TGTGCCAGCAGCCCCCTGACCCAGCAGTTCTTC,CASSPLTQQFF
many,TRBV28,TRBJ1-5,-,TGTGCCAGCAGGGAAGAGAGTTGGTATAGCAATCAGCCCCAGCATTTT,CASREESWYSNQPQHF
many,TRBV7-9,TRBJ1-2,-,TGTGCCAGCAGCTTACAGGGCAAAGACTATGGCTACACCTTC,CASSLQGKDYGYTF
many,TRBV11-2,TRBJ2-7,-,TGTGCCAGCAGCGGAATAGCAGGGACCTACGAGCAGTACTTC,CASSGIAGTYEQYF
few,TRBV5-1,TRBJ2-3,-,TGCGCCAGCAGCCGGTCCGGGAGTATTGAAGATACGCAGTATTTT,CASSRSGSIEDTQYF
-,TRBV20-1,TRBJ2-7,-,TGCAGTGCTCACGACGGAACCTACGAGCAGTACTTC,CSAHDGTYEQYF
many,TRBV7-9,TRBJ2-7,TRBD2,TGTGCCAGCCGACCAGGGACTAGCGGTCTAAATAGCTCCTACGAGCAGTACTTC,CASRPGTSGLNSSYEQYF
many,TRBV30,TRBJ2-2,-,TGTGCCTGGCAGCAGACCGGGGAGCTGTTTTTT,CAWQQTGELFF
many,TRBV15,TRBJ2-3,-,TGTGCCACCAGACCCCTCACGAGCACAGATACGCAGTATTTT,CATRPLTSTDTQYF
many,TRBV28,TRBJ2-2,TRBD2,TGTGCCAGCAGTTTGTTAAGCGGGGCAGCCGGGGAGCTGTTTTTT,CASSLLSGAAGELFF
few,TRBV9,TRBJ2-3,TRBD2,TGTGCCAGCAGCGTGACACCGGGACTAAGCACAGATACGCAGTATTTT,CASSVTPGLSTDTQYF
many,TRBV11-2,TRBJ1-3,-,TGTGCCAGCAGCTTAGAGGAGGGAGGAAACACCATATATTTT,CASSLEEGGNTIYF
-,TRBV20-1,TRBJ2-5,-,TGCAGTGCTAGAATGGGAGGTAAAGAGACCCAGTACTTC,CSARMGGKETQYF
many,TRBV7-2,TRBJ2-1,-,TGTGCCAGCAGCTTAGCAGGTCAGCATGGCTACTACAATGAGCAGTTCTTC,CASSLAGQHGYYNEQFF
many,TRBV5-1,TRBJ2-1,TRBD1,TGCGCCAGCAGCGTGAATACAGGGGGCGCAGGGAATGAGCAGTTCTTC,CASSVNTGGAGNEQFF